The present entry profiles one T cell receptor (beta chain) with its context. Antigen: not known. This sample was included in a study of cytomegalovirus exposure and HLA in healthy donors. Study outcomes and limitations: Earlier findings revealed that most TCR beta V segments proved productive either about 87% or about 30% of the time. Accurate HLA-A and HLA-B prediction from TCR beta sequences was reported for most subjects. Excluded were some V segments that proved indistinguishable, including TRBV6-2 and TRBV6-3.

With 60 Vbeta and 13 Jbeta primers, the PCR was carried out. Profiling relied on immunoSEQ multiplex PCR, and the TCRdb table lists in-frame clones only, not all of them. This sample has roughly 98,000 clones; under 85% occur once, and the top ten carry 13% to 15%. The CDR3 loop spans 11 amino acids. Germline loops: CDR1 SQVTM, CDR2 ANQGSEA. V was cut by 3 bases and J by 8 bases, with 10 bases left in between. Sequenced: PBMCs. The rearrangement uses TRBV29-1 and TRBJ1-2; tentatively, D is TRBD1 (5 bases). This receptor was identified in a woman in her seventies in good health and CMV-seropositive. CDR3 coding DNA: TGCAGCGTTGACGGGGGAGGGGGCTACACCTTC. Protein: CSVDGGGGYTF.